The rows below give T cell receptor beta chains drawn from one sample of a study of blood T cell repertoires in COVID-19. Clones were read by immunoSEQ multiplex PCR, and TCRdb kept only the in-frame ones, dropping some. The profile shows 140,000 to 150,000 clones, 75% to 85% of them singletons. Sequences were obtained from peripheral blood. All receptors come from a woman in her 50s with acute or convalescent COVID-19. The CDR3 runs from the conserved cysteine through the conserved F or W. A D gene is named only where the DNA matches it firmly. Rows give clone size only sometimes, using once, few, many, or a class for an expanded clone.

j_call,v_call,d_call,clone_size,cdr3_nt,cdr3_aa
TRBJ1-3,TRBV12-5,-,-,TGTGCTAGTGGTTTGGGAGGGGGAAACACCATATATTTT,CASGLGGGNTIYF
TRBJ2-3,TRBV30,TRBD2,-,TGTGCCTGGAGGCGGGGGGGCACAGATACGCAGTATTTT,CAWRRGGTDTQYF
TRBJ1-1,TRBV9,TRBD1,-,TGTGCCAGCAGCGTAGCCCCGGACAGGGGAATGAACACTGAAGCTTTCTTT,CASSVAPDRGMNTEAFF
TRBJ1-6,TRBV6-5,-,-,TGTGCCAGCAGTTACGAACAGGCCTATTCACCCCTCCACTTT,CASSYEQAYSPLHF
TRBJ2-7,TRBV10-3,-,-,TGTGCCATCAGTGATCATATGGGACTGTACGAGCAGTACTTC,CAISDHMGLYEQYF
TRBJ2-1,TRBV5-1,TRBD2,-,TGCGCCAGCAGCTTGGCCGTGTCGGCCCCGGGAGGGGAGCAGTTCTTC,CASSLAVSAPGGEQFF
TRBJ1-5,TRBV10-2,-,-,TGCGCCAGCACCGAGGGTGGCAATCAGCCCCAGCATTTT,CASTEGGNQPQHF
TRBJ1-2,TRBV28,TRBD1,-,TGTGCCAGCAGACAGGGGATGCTCGGTGGCTACACCTTC,CASRQGMLGGYTF
TRBJ2-4,TRBV7-2,-,-,TGTGCCAGCAGCTTAGCCGGGGAAAACATTCAGTACTTC,CASSLAGENIQYF
TRBJ2-4,TRBV3-1/TRBV3-2,-,few,TGTGCCAGCAGCCAAGGGATGGCGGTCCTAGGTAACATTCAGTACTTC,CASSQGMAVLGNIQYF